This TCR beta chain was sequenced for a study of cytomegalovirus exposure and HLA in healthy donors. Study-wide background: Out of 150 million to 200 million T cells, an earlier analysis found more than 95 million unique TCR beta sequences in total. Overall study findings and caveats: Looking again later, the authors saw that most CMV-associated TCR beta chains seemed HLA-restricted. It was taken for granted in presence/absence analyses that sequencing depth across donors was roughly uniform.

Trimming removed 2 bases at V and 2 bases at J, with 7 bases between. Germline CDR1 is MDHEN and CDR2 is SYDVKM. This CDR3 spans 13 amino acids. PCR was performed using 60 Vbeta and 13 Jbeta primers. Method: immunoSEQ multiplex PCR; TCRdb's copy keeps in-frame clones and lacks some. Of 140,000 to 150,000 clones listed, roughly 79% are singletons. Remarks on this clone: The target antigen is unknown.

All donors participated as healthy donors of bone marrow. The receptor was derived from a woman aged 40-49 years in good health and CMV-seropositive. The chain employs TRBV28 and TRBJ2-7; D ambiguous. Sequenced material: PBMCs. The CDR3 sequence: CASSLGFPYEQYF. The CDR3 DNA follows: TGTGCCAGCAGTTTAGGCTTCCCCTACGAGCAGTACTTC.